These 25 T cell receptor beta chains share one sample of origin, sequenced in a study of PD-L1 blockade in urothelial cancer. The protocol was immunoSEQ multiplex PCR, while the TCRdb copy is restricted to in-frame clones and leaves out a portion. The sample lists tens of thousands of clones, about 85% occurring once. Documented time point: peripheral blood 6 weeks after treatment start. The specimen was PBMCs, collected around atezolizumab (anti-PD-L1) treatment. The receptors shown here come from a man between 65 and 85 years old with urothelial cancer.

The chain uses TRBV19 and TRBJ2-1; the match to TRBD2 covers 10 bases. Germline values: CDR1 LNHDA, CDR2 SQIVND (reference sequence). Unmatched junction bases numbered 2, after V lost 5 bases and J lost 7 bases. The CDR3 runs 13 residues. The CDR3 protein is CASSLAGENEQFF. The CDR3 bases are TGTGCCAGTAGTCTAGCGGGAGAAAATGAGCAGTTCTTC.

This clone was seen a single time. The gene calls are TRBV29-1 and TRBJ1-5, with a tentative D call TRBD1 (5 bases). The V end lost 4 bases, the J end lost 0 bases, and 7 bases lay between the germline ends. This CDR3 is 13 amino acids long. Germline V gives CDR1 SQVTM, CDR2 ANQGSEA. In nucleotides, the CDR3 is TGCAGCGTTGGGGGCAGTAGCAATCAGCCCCAGCATTTT. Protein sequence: CSVGGSSNQPQHF.

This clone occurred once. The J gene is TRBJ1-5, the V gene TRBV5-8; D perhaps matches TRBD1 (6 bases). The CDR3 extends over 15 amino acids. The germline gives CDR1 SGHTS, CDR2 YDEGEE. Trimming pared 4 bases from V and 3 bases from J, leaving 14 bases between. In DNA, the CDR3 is TGTGCCAGCAGCGTCCGGGACACCCTCAATCAGCCCCAGCATTTT. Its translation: CASSVRDTLNQPQHF.

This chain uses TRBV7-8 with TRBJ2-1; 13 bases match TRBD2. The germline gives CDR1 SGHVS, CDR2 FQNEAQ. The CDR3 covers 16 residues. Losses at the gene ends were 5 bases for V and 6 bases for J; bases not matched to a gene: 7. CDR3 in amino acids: CASSQFGTSGINEQFF. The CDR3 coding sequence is TGTGCCAGCAGCCAATTCGGGACTAGCGGGATCAATGAGCAGTTCTTC. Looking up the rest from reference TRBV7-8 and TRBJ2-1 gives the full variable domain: GAGVSQSPRYKVAKRGQDVALRCDPISGHVSLFWYQQALGQGPEFLTYFQNEAQLDKSGLPSDRFFAERPEGSVSTLKIQRTQQEDSAVYLCASSQFGTSGINEQFFGPGTRLTVL.

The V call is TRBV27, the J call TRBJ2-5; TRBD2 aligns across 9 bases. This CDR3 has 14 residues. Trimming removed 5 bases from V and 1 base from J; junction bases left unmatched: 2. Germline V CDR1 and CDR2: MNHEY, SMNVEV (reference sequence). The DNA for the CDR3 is TGTGCCAGCAGTCATAGCGGGAGCCAAGAGACCCAGTACTTC. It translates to CASSHSGSQETQYF.

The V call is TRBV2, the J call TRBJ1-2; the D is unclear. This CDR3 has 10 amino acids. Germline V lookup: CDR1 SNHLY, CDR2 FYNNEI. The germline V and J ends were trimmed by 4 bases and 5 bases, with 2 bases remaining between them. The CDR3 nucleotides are TGTGCCAGCAGTGCTTATGGCTACACCTTC. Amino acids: CASSAYGYTF.

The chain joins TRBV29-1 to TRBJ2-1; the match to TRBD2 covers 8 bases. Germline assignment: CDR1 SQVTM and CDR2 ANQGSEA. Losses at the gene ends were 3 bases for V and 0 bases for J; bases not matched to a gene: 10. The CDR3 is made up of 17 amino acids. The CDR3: CSVDGPLAGLSYNEQFF. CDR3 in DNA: TGCAGCGTTGATGGGCCGCTAGCGGGCCTCTCCTACAATGAGCAGTTCTTC.

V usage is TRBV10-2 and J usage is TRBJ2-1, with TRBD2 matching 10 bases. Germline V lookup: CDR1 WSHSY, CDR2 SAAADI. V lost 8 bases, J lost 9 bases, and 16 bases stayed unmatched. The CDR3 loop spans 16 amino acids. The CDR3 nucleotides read TGCGCCAGCCTCACGCTAGCGGGAGCAGTAAAGGGTGAGCAGTTCTTC. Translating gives CASLTLAGAVKGEQFF.

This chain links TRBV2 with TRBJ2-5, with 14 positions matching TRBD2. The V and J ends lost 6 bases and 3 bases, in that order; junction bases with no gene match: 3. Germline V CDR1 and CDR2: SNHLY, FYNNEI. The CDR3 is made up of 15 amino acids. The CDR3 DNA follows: TGTGCCAGCAGGGGGACTAGCGGGGGAGAAGAGACCCAGTACTTC. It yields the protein CASRGTSGGEETQYF.

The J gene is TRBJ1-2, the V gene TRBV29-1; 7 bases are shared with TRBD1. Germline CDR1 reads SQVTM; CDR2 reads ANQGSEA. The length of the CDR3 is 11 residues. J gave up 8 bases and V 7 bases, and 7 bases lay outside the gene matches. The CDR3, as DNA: TGCAGCGGGAAGGGGGCTCGAGGCTACACCTTC. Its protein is CSGKGARGYTF.

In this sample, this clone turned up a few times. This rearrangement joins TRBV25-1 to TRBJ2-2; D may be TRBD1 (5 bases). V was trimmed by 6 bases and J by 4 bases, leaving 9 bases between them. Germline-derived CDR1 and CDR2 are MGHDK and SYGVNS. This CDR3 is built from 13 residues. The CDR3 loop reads CASRGPATGELFF. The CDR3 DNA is TGTGCCAGCAGGGGGCCGGCCACCGGGGAGCTGTTTTTT.

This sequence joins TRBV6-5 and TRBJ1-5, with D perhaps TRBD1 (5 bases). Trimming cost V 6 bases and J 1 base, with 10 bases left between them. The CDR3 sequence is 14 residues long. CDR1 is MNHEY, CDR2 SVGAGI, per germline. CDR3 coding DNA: TGTGCCAGCAGCCGCCGACAGAGCAATCAGCCCCAGCATTTT. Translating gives CASSRRQSNQPQHF.

In DNA, the CDR3 is TGTGCCAGCATGGGAGGACTAGCGGGAGGGAACACCGGGGAGCTGTTTTTT. Translating it yields CASMGGLAGGNTGELFF. The genes are TRBV2 and TRBJ2-2; 14 bases are a match to TRBD2. The germline CDR1 and CDR2 sequences are SNHLY and FYNNEI. This CDR3 region has 17 residues. V lost 7 bases, J lost 1 base, and 5 bases stayed unmatched.

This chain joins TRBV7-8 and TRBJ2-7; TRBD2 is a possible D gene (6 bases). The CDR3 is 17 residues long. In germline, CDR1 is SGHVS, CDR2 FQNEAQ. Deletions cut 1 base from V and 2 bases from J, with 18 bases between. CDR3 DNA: TGTGCCAGCAGCTTAGTGACTTCCGGGAGAGGGGCCTACGAGCAGTACTTC. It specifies CASSLVTSGRGAYEQYF. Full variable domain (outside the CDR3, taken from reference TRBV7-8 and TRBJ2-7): GAGVSQSPRYKVAKRGQDVALRCDPISGHVSLFWYQQALGQGPEFLTYFQNEAQLDKSGLPSDRFFAERPEGSVSTLKIQRTQQEDSAVYLCASSLVTSGRGAYEQYFGPGTRLTVT.

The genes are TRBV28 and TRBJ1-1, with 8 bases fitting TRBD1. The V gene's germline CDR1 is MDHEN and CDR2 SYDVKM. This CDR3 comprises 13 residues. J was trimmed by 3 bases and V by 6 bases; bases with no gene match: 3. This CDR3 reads CASRGQAHTEAFF. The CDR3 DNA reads TGTGCCAGCAGGGGACAGGCCCACACTGAAGCTTTCTTT.

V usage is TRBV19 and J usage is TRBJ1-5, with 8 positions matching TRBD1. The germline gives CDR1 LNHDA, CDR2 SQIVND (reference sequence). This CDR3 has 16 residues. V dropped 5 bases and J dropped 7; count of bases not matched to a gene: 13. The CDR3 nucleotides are TGTGCCAGTAGTGCGAGCTTGGACAGGGTCCGGCAGCCCCAGCATTTT. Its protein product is CASSASLDRVRQPQHF.

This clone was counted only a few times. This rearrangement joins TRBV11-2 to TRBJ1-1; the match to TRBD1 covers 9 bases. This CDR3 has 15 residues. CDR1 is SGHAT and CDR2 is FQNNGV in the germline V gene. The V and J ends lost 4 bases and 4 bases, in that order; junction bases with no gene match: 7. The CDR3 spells CASSSARTGVTEAFF. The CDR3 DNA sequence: TGTGCCAGCAGCTCCGCGAGGACAGGGGTCACTGAAGCTTTCTTT.

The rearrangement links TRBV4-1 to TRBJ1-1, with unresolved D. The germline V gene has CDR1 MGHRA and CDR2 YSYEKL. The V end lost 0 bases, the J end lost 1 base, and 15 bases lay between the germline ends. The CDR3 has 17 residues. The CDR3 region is CASSQEEYGEGNTEAFF. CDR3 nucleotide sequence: TGCGCCAGCAGCCAAGAGGAGTATGGGGAGGGGAACACTGAAGCTTTCTTT.

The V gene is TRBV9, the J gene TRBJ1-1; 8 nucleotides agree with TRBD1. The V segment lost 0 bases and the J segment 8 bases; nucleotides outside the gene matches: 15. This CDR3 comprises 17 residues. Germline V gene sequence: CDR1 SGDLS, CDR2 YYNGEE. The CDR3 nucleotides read TGTGCCAGCAGCGTAGGGGTGGGCTCTTGGACAGGGCTCGAAGCTTTCTTT. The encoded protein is CASSVGVGSWTGLEAFF.

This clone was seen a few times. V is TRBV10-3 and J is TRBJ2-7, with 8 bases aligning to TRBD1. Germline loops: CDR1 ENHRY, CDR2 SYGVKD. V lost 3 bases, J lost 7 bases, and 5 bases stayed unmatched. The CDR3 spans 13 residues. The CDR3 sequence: CAISEGDRTEQYF. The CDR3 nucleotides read TGTGCCATCAGTGAAGGGGACAGGACTGAGCAGTACTTC.

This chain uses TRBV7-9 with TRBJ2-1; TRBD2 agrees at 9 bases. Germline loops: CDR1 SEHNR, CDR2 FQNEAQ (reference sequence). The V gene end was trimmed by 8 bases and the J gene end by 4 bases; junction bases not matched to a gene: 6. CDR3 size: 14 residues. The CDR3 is CASATSGFYNEQFF. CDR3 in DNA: TGTGCCAGCGCAACTAGCGGGTTTTACAATGAGCAGTTCTTC.

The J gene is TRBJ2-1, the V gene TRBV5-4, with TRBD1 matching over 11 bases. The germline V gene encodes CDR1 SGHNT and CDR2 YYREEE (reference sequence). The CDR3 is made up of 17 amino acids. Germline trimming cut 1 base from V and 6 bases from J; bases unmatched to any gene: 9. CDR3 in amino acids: CASSLSLTGTGGNEQFF. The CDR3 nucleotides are TGTGCCAGCAGCTTGTCTTTAACCGGGACAGGGGGCAATGAGCAGTTCTTC.

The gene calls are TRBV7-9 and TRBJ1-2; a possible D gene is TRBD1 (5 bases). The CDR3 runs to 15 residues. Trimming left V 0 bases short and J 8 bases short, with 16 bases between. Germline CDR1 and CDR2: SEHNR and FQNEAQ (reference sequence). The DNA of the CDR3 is TGTGCCAGCAGCTTAGCCTCCGGGGGTTTGGGCGGCTACACCTTC. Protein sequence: CASSLASGGLGGYTF. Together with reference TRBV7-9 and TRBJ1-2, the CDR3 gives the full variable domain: DTGVSQNPRHKITKRGQNVTFRCDPISEHNRLYWYRQTLGQGPEFLTYFQNEAQLEKSRLLSDRFSAERPKGSFSTLEIQRTEQGDSAMYLCASSLASGGLGGYTFGSGTRLTVV.

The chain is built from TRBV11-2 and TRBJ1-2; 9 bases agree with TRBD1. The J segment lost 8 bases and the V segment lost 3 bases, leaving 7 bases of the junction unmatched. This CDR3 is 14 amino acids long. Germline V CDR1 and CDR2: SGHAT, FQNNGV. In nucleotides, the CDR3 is TGTGCCAGCAGCTTGTCGGGACAGGGTAGGGGCTACACCTTC. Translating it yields CASSLSGQGRGYTF.

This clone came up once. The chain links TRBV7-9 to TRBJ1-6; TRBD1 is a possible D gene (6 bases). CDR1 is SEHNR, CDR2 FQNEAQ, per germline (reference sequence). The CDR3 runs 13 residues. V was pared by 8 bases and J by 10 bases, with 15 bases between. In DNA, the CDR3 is TGTGCCAGCGGCAGGGAGGGGGGATCACCCCTCCACTTT. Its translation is CASGREGGSPLHF.